The rows below give T cell receptor beta chains drawn from one sample of a study of blood T cell repertoires in COVID-19. Sequenced by immunoSEQ multiplex PCR; TCRdb stores in-frame clones only, minus some. The sample carries more than 85,000 clones, 82% recorded once. Sequenced input: peripheral blood. The receptors here all came from an elderly man with acute or convalescent COVID-19. CDR3s include the opening cysteine and the closing phenylalanine or tryptophan. A D gene is named only where the DNA matches it firmly. Size is stated for part of the rows, as once, few or many counts, or as a class when the clone is expanded.

j_call v_call clone_size d_call cdr3_aa cdr3_nt
TRBJ1-1 TRBV27 - - CASSYAGLNTEAFF TGTGCCAGCAGTTATGCAGGATTGAACACTGAAGCTTTCTTT
TRBJ2-7 TRBV30 - TRBD2 CAWRSTSAAYEQYF TGTGCCTGGAGGAGTACTAGCGCCGCCTACGAGCAGTACTTC
TRBJ1-5 TRBV4-1 - - CASSQVHSNQPQHF TGCGCCAGCAGCCAAGTCCACAGTAATCAGCCCCAGCATTTT
TRBJ1-1 TRBV29-1 - TRBD1 CSVVPGQGNTEAFF TGCAGCGTTGTCCCGGGACAGGGAAACACTGAAGCTTTCTTT
TRBJ1-5 TRBV6-5 once TRBD1 CASSIDRGPNQPQHF TGTGCCAGCAGTATCGACAGGGGACCCAATCAGCCCCAGCATTTT
TRBJ1-4 TRBV19 - - CASSMATGFNEKLFF TGTGCCAGTAGTATGGCGACAGGTTTTAATGAAAAACTGTTTTTT
TRBJ2-5 TRBV7-2 - TRBD1 CASSLGTGSETQYF TGTGCCAGCAGCTTAGGGACAGGGAGTGAGACCCAGTACTTC
TRBJ1-4 TRBV7-9 few - CASSFEDEKLFF TGTGCCAGCAGCTTTGAGGATGAAAAACTGTTTTTT
TRBJ2-1 TRBV14 - TRBD2 CASSRLRLAGGSEQFF TGTGCCAGCAGCCGCCTGCGGCTAGCGGGAGGGAGTGAGCAGTTCTTC
TRBJ2-1 TRBV4-3 - TRBD2 CASSQDKVAGVYNEQFF TGCGCCAGCAGCCAAGATAAGGTAGCGGGGGTATACAATGAGCAGTTCTTC
TRBJ2-7 TRBV3-1/TRBV3-2 - TRBD1 CASSRGQGESYEQYF TGTGCCAGCAGCCGAGGACAGGGAGAATCCTACGAGCAGTACTTC
TRBJ1-1 TRBV29-1 - - CSVENDRPMNTEAFF TGCAGCGTTGAAAACGACAGGCCCATGAACACTGAAGCTTTCTTT
TRBJ1-6 TRBV6-2/TRBV6-3 once - CASSYSMVTGGGSYNSPLHF TGTGCCAGCAGTTACTCGATGGTCACCGGGGGAGGCTCCTATAATTCACCCCTCCACTTT
TRBJ2-2 TRBV5-1 - TRBD2 CASSRLAETGELFF TGCGCCAGCAGCAGACTAGCGGAGACCGGGGAGCTGTTTTTT
TRBJ2-1 TRBV7-9 - TRBD2 CASSPPGGRVYNEQFF TGTGCCAGCAGCCCCCCCGGCGGGAGGGTATACAATGAGCAGTTCTTC
TRBJ2-2 TRBV7-9 once TRBD1 CASSFPGQGSGELFF TGTGCCAGCAGTTTTCCGGGACAGGGCTCCGGGGAGCTGTTTTTT
TRBJ1-1 TRBV5-1 - TRBD1 CASSSYRGSYTEAFF TGCGCCAGCAGCAGTTACAGGGGGTCGTACACTGAAGCTTTCTTT
TRBJ2-3 TRBV6-5 once - CASSYQSLFTDTQYF TGTGCCAGCAGTTATCAATCGCTATTCACAGATACGCAGTATTTT